Each of the 3 T cell receptor beta chains below was sequenced from the same sample in a study of blood T cell repertoires in COVID-19. Method: immunoSEQ multiplex PCR; TCRdb's copy keeps in-frame clones and lacks some. The sample records a few hundred thousand clones, roughly 84% being singletons. Sequenced input: peripheral blood. The receptors originated from a man aged 50-60 years who had recovered from COVID-19.

This chain uses TRBV30 with TRBJ2-7; maybe TRBD1 (6 bases). The CDR3 contains 13 residues. Trimming left V 4 bases short and J 2 bases short, with 12 bases between. Per germline, CDR1 GTSNPN and CDR2 SVGIG (reference sequence). In DNA form, the CDR3 reads TGTGCCTGGACAGGGGCAGGCCCCTACGAGCAGTACTTC. Translation gives CAWTGAGPYEQYF.

V is TRBV14 and J is TRBJ2-5; D unresolved. The CDR3 sequence is 12 residues long. V shed 0 bases and J shed 7 bases, with 6 bases lying between them. Germline CDR1 SGHDN, CDR2 FVKESK. CDR3 loop: CASSQDRVTQYF. The CDR3 bases are TGTGCCAGCAGCCAAGATCGGGTGACCCAGTACTTC. The full variable domain, completed using reference TRBV14 and TRBJ2-5, is EAGVTQFPSHSVIEKGQTVTLRCDPISGHDNLYWYRRVMGKEIKFLLHFVKESKQDESGMPNNRFLAERTGGTYSTLKVQPAELEDSGVYFCASSQDRVTQYFGPGTRLLVL.

This sequence joins TRBV4-1 and TRBJ2-7, with D possibly matching TRBD2 (5 bases). From germline, CDR1 is MGHRA and CDR2 YSYEKL. Trimming removed 1 base at V and 4 bases at J, with 8 bases between. The CDR3 length is 13 residues. CDR3 sequence (DNA): TGCGCCAGCAGCCAAGTACGGGATTACGAGCAGTACTTC. Encoded protein: CASSQVRDYEQYF.